This TCR beta chain was found in a study of blood T cells in healthy people across ages. As for the study in general: Using template switching, researchers captured about one barcoded beta molecule for each two T cells. Study-level results: In the absence of known donor CMV status, changes in expanded clonotypes were possibly confounded. PBMCs that were unsorted prevented a conclusive naive versus antigen-experienced comparison.

Primed by a sample-barcoded 5' primer and a J-beta primer mix, a second PCR proceeded for 7 to 11 cycles. TCRdb re-derived calls from the 5' RACE reads in MiXCR, one entry per CDR3 protein. The table lists 700,000 to 850,000 distinct CDR3 sequences, roughly 35% of them singletons. Every sample yielded at least 7 million isolated PBMCs. This clonotype occurred a few times. Its specificity is not known. CDR3 length equals 13 residues. The ends were cut back, 1 base at V and 9 bases at J, with 13 bases in the middle. The sequence derives from a man aged 18 to 30 in good health. The sequencing input was blood. The rearrangement uses TRBV12-3 or TRBV12-4 and TRBJ2-7; no clear D. The CDR3 sequence: CASSLGRPAVQYF. CDR3 coding DNA: TGTGCCAGCAGTTTAGGCAGGCCGGCGGTGCAGTACTTC.